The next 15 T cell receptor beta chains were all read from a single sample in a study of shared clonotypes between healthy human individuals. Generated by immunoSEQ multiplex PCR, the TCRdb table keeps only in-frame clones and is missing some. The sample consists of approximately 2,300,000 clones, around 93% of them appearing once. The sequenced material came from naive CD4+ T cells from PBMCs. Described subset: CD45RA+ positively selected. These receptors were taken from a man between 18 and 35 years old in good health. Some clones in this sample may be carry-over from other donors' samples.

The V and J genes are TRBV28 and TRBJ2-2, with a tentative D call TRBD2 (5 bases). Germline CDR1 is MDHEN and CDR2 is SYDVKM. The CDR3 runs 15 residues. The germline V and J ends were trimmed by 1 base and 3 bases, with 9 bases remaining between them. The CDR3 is CASSLYLRDTGELFF. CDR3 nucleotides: TGTGCCAGCAGTTTATACCTGAGGGACACCGGGGAGCTGTTTTTT. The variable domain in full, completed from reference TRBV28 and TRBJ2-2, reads DVKVTQSSRYLVKRTGEKVFLECVQDMDHENMFWYRQDPGLGLRLIYFSYDVKMKEKGDIPEGYSVSREKKERFSLILESASTNQTSMYLCASSLYLRDTGELFFGEGSRLTVL.

The chain's CDR3 is CASRGGLQSYNEQFF. CDR3 coding DNA: TGCGCCAGCAGGGGGGGACTCCAGTCCTACAATGAGCAGTTCTTC. The V and J genes are TRBV4-1 and TRBJ2-1, with a possible D match to TRBD2 (6 bases). CDR1 is MGHRA and CDR2 is YSYEKL in the germline V gene. The CDR3 totals 15 residues. V shed 6 bases and J shed 1 base, with 13 bases lying between them.

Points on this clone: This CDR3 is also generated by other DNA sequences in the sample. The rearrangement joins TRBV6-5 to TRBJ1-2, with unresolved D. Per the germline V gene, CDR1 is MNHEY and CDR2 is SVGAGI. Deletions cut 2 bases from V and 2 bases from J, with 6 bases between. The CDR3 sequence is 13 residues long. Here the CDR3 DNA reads TGTGCCAGCAGTTACGACGGGAACTATGGCTACACCTTC. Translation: CASSYDGNYGYTF.

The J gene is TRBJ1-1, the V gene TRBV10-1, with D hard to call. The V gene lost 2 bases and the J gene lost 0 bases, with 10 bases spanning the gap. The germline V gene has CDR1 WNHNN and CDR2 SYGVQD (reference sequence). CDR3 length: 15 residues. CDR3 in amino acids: CASSENSNMNTEAFF. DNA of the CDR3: TGCGCCAGCAGTGAGAACAGTAACATGAACACTGAAGCTTTCTTT.

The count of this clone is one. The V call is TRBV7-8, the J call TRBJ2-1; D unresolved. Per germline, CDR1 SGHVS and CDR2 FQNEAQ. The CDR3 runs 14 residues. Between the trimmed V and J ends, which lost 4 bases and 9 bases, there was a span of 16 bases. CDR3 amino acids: CASSSSRTVTEQFF. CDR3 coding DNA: TGTGCCAGCAGCTCATCTCGGACGGTAACTGAGCAGTTCTTC. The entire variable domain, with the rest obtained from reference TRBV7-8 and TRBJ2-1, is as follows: GAGVSQSPRYKVAKRGQDVALRCDPISGHVSLFWYQQALGQGPEFLTYFQNEAQLDKSGLPSDRFFAERPEGSVSTLKIQRTQQEDSAVYLCASSSSRTVTEQFFGPGTRLTVL.

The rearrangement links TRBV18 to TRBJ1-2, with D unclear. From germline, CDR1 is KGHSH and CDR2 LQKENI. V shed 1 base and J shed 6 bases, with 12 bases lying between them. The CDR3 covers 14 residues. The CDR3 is CASSPRTSFDGYTF. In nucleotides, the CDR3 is TGTGCCAGCTCACCACGAACCAGCTTCGATGGCTACACCTTC.

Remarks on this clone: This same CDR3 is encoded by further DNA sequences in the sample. DNA for the CDR3: TGTGCCAGCAGCTCCCGCCAGGGGTCCACAGATACGCAGTATTTT. This codes for CASSSRQGSTDTQYF. The V gene is TRBV11-3, the J gene TRBJ2-3; tentatively, D is TRBD1 (6 bases). V lost 4 bases to trimming and J lost 2 bases, with 13 bases between them. The CDR3 length is 15 residues. Germline-derived CDR1 and CDR2 are SGHNT and YENEEA.

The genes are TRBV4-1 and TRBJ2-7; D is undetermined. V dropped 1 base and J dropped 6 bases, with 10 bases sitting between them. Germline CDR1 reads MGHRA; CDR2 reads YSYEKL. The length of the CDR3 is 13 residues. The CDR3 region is CASSQVGPAEQYF. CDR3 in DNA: TGCGCCAGCAGCCAAGTAGGCCCAGCCGAGCAGTACTTC.

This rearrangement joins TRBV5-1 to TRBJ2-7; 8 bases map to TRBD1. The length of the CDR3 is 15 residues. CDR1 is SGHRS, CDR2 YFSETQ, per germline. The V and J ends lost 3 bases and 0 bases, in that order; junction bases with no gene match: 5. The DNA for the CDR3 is TGCGCCAGCAGCTGGACAGGGCTAAGCTCCTACGAGCAGTACTTC. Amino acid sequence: CASSWTGLSSYEQYF.

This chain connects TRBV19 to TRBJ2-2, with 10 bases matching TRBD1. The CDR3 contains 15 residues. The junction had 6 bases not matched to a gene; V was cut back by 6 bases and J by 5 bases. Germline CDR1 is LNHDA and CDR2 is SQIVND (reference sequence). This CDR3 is CASSQSGQGTGELFF. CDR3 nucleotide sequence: TGTGCCAGTAGCCAGTCGGGACAGGGGACCGGGGAGCTGTTTTTT.

CDR3 loop: CASVLVGGEQFF. Written as DNA, the CDR3 is TGTGCCAGCGTTCTGGTCGGGGGTGAGCAGTTCTTC. The chain links TRBV28 to TRBJ2-1; possibly TRBD2 for D (6 bases). The V end lost 8 bases, the J end lost 9 bases, and 14 bases lay between the germline ends. CDR3 length: 12 residues. CDR1 MDHEN and CDR2 SYDVKM come from the germline V gene.

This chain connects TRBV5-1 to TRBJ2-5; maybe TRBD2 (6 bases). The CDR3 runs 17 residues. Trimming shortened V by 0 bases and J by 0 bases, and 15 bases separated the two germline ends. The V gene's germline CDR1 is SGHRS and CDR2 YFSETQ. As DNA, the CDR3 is TGCGCCAGCAGCTTGGCCCCGCCCGGGGGATACCAAGAGACCCAGTACTTC. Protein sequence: CASSLAPPGGYQETQYF.

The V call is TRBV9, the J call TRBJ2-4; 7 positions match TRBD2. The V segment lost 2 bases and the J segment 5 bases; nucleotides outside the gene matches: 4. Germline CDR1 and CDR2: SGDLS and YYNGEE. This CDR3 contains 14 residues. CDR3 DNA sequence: TGTGCCAGCAGCGTGGGGCTAGCGGAAAACATTCAGTACTTC. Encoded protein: CASSVGLAENIQYF.

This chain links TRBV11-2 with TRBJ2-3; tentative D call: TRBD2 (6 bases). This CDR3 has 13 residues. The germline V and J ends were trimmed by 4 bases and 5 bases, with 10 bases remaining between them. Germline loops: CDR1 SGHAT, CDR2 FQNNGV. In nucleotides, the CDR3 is TGTGCCAGCAGCTCGCCCGGGGGAGATACGCAGTATTTT. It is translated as CASSSPGGDTQYF.

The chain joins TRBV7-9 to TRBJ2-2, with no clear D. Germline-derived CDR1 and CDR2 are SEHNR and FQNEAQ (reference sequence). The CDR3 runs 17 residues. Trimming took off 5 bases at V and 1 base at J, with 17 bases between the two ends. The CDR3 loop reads CASSLLWQMKNTGELFF. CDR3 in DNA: TGTGCCAGCAGCCTTTTGTGGCAGATGAAGAACACCGGGGAGCTGTTTTTT.